What follows describes a single T cell receptor beta chain. TCRdb passed the reads through MiXCR, listing each CDR3 protein once. The repertoire has roughly 230,000 distinct CDR3 sequences, around an eighth of them found once; the top ten carry 1.5% to 2%. This CDR3 region has 15 residues. The V and J ends lost 7 bases and 2 bases respectively, with 16 bases between them. CDR1 is MGHDK, CDR2 SYGVNS, per germline. The sample belongs to a study of T cell repertoires in cytomegalovirus infection. The genes are TRBV25-1 and TRBJ2-3; D is ambiguous. This receptor was identified in a human donor in good health (CMV status not recorded). Some clones in this sample may be carry-over from other donors' samples. The sequenced material came from PBMCs. CDR3 sequence: CASTPGVSVTDTQYF. The CDR3 nucleotides are TGTGCCAGCACTCCCGGCGTATCGGTCACAGATACGCAGTATTTT.